Below are 11 T cell receptor beta chains sequenced from a single sample in a study of blood T cell repertoires in COVID-19. Profiling relied on immunoSEQ multiplex PCR, and the TCRdb table lists in-frame clones only, not all of them. The table lists hundreds of thousands of clones, more than 70% of them singletons, with approximately 2.1% in the top ten. The material sequenced was peripheral blood. These receptors were obtained from a woman in her thirties or forties who had recovered from COVID-19.

The chain has TRBV4-1 and TRBJ2-4; 10 bases agree with TRBD1. CDR3 size: 14 residues. V lost 3 bases and J lost 6; bases outside the gene matches: 2. Germline CDR1 MGHRA, CDR2 YSYEKL. Written as DNA, the CDR3 is TGCGCCAGCAGCCACAGACAGGGGGCAAACATTCAGTACTTC. Translated: CASSHRQGANIQYF.

The genes are TRBV9 and TRBJ2-2, with 7 bases that match TRBD2. The CDR3 runs 16 residues. Germline values: CDR1 SGDLS, CDR2 YYNGEE. The V gene end was trimmed by 3 bases and the J gene end by 5 bases; junction bases not matched to a gene: 10. CDR3 sequence: CASSGTRLAGTGELFF. The CDR3 region has the DNA TGTGCCAGCAGCGGGACCAGACTAGCAGGTACCGGGGAGCTGTTTTTT. The variable domain in full, with the rest retrieved from reference TRBV9 and TRBJ2-2, is DSGVTQTPKHLITATGQRVTLRCSPRSGDLSVYWYQQSLDQGLQFLIQYYNGEERAKGNILERFSAQQFPDLHSELNLSSLELGDSALYFCASSGTRLAGTGELFFGEGSRLTVL.

The V call is TRBV28, the J call TRBJ1-4, with D possibly matching TRBD1 (6 bases). V was clipped by 5 bases and J by 4 bases, with 11 bases between them. This CDR3 has 14 residues. The germline V gene has CDR1 MDHEN and CDR2 SYDVKM. For the CDR3, the DNA is TGTGCCAGCAGTCTTAAAGGGGGTAATGAAAAACTGTTTTTT. Its translation is CASSLKGGNEKLFF.

CDR3 in DNA: TGTGCCAGCAGCGTGGGCCGTGGGCTTGATACGCAGTATTTT. It is translated as CASSVGRGLDTQYF. The chain joins TRBV7-3 to TRBJ2-3; the D is unclear. The CDR3 is made up of 14 amino acids. V lost 5 bases and J 6 bases, leaving 15 bases between the germline ends. Per germline, CDR1 SGHTA and CDR2 FQGTGA.

The chain couples TRBV15 to TRBJ2-7; tentatively, D is TRBD1 (6 bases). The V end was cut by 0 bases, the J end by 4 bases, with 10 bases between. The CDR3 is 14 residues long. Germline V CDR1 and CDR2: LNHNV, YYDKDF (reference sequence). Here the CDR3 reads CATSRDQTGYEQYF. As DNA, the CDR3 is TGTGCCACCAGCAGAGATCAGACAGGATACGAGCAGTACTTC.

The chain uses TRBV5-1 and TRBJ2-1, with a tentative D call TRBD2 (6 bases). Germline-derived CDR1 and CDR2 are SGHRS and YFSETQ. This CDR3 comprises 15 residues. V gave up 2 bases and J gave up 4 bases, with 13 bases separating them. The DNA for the CDR3 is TGCGCCAGCAGCTTCATAGTAGGGACTTACAATGAGCAGTTCTTC. This gives the protein CASSFIVGTYNEQFF.

The rearrangement joins TRBV4-1 to TRBJ2-3; 11 positions agree with TRBD2. V shed 0 bases and J 5 bases; nucleotides not matched to a gene: 16. This CDR3 contains 20 residues. Per germline, CDR1 MGHRA and CDR2 YSYEKL. CDR3 protein: CASSQDPPPLTSGIVDTQYF. CDR3 in DNA: TGCGCCAGCAGCCAAGACCCCCCGCCCCTGACTAGCGGGATTGTAGATACGCAGTATTTT.

The chain joins TRBV4-1 to TRBJ1-1, with D unresolved. V lost 0 bases and J 6 bases, leaving 11 bases between the germline ends. This CDR3 is built from 14 residues. Germline CDR1 reads MGHRA; CDR2 reads YSYEKL. The CDR3 DNA reads as TGCGCCAGCAGCCAAGATTCCCCAGGCGCTGAAGCTTTCTTT. Translation gives CASSQDSPGAEAFF.

The genes are TRBV27 and TRBJ1-6, with 11 positions matching TRBD1. The germline V gene encodes CDR1 MNHEY and CDR2 SMNVEV (reference sequence). The length of the CDR3 is 15 residues. J lost 10 bases, V lost 4 bases, and 6 bases had no gene match. CDR3 sequence: CASSWGQGVGSPLHF. CDR3 DNA: TGTGCCAGCAGTTGGGGACAGGGGGTAGGGTCACCCCTCCACTTT.

The V and J genes are TRBV6-5 and TRBJ1-5, with 10 bases aligning to TRBD1. V was clipped by 10 bases and J by 3 bases; unmatched bases: 6. Germline V gives CDR1 MNHEY, CDR2 SVGAGI. This CDR3 is 14 amino acids long. In DNA form, the CDR3 reads TGTGCCACCCGGACAGGGGGTTACAATCAGCCCCAGCATTTT. Its protein is CATRTGGYNQPQHF.

The rearrangement joins TRBV19 to TRBJ1-4, with D perhaps matching TRBD1 (5 bases). The germline CDR1 and CDR2 sequences are LNHDA and SQIVND (reference sequence). Trimming pared 11 bases from V and 3 bases from J, leaving 16 bases between. CDR3 size: 14 residues. The CDR3 loop is CASNRGSANEKLFF. CDR3 in DNA: TGTGCCTCAAACCGGGGGTCGGCTAATGAAAAACTGTTTTTT.